This T cell receptor beta chain was documented in a study of identical twins. Whole-study findings and limits: Invariant cells of the MAIT and iNKT types might have partly distorted the zero-insertion analyses. The models systematically underestimated how much out-of-frame TCR alpha was shared in monozygotic twins.

This clonotype was seen many times. Its matching antigen is unknown. Unique molecular identifiers were present on cDNA, and template switching added a universal primer site. TCRdb processed the 5' RACE reads anew with MiXCR; each CDR3 protein has one entry. The sample shows about 250,000 distinct CDR3 sequences, around an eighth of them seen only once. CDR1 SQVTM and CDR2 ANQGSEA come from the germline V gene. CDR3 length: 15 amino acids. Trimming removed 6 bases from V and 6 bases from J, with 21 bases in between. The gene calls are TRBV29-1 and TRBJ2-1; D might be TRBD2 (6 bases). Sample: memory (CD45RO+) T cells sorted from blood. The source of this sequence is a woman between 18 and 29 years old in good health. The DNA of the CDR3 is TGCAGCGTACCGGGGAGTTGGGTGCGGGGCAATGAGCAGTTCTTC. Amino acid sequence: CSVPGSWVRGNEQFF.